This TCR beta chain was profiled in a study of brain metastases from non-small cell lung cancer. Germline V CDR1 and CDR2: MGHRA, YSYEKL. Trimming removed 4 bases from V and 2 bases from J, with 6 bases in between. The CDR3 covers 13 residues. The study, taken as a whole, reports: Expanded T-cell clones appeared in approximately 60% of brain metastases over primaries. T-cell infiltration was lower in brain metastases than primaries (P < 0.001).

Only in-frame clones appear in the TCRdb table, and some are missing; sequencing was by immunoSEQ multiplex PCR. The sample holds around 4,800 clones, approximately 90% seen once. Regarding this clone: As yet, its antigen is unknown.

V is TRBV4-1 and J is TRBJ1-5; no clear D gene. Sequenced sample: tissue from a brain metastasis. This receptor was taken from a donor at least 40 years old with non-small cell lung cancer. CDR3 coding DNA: TGCGCCAGCAGCCCCCCTGGCAATCAGCCCCAGCATTTT. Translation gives CASSPPGNQPQHF.